A selection of T cell receptor beta chains follows, all from one sample in a study of Graves' ophthalmopathy and Graves' hyperthyroidism. Using its own MiXCR run on the multiplex PCR reads, TCRdb lists one record per CDR3 protein. The data contain over 150,000 distinct CDR3 sequences, around two fifths of them singletons. The specimen sequenced was peripheral blood. All receptors derive from a woman aged 40 to 50 with Graves' ophthalmopathy. The CDR3 runs from the conserved cysteine through the conserved F or W. A D gene is named only where the DNA matches it firmly. Clone size is not always given. Where it is, it says once, few, many or a class for expanded clones.

j_gene | len | v_gene | abundance | d_gene | CDR3aa | CDR3nt
TRBJ1-5 | 14 | TRBV28 | many | . | CASSPYRGNQPQHF | TGTGCCAGCAGTCCGTACAGGGGCAATCAGCCCCAGCATTTT
TRBJ2-5 | 14 | TRBV6-1 | . | TRBD1 | CASSEAGGRETQYF | TGTGCCAGCAGTGAAGCAGGGGGCCGGGAGACCCAGTACTTC
TRBJ2-7 | 14 | TRBV12-3/TRBV12-4 | once | . | CASSPQGLSREQYF | TGTGCCAGCAGCCCTCAGGGCCTCTCGAGAGAGCAGTACTTC
TRBJ1-2 | 13 | TRBV7-2 | . | TRBD1 | CASSRDRALGYTF | TGTGCCAGCAGCCGGGACAGGGCGTTAGGCTACACCTTC
TRBJ1-2 | 15 | TRBV28 | many | . | CASTTGRRRSYGYTF | TGTGCCAGCACAACGGGACGGAGAAGGTCCTATGGCTACACCTTC
TRBJ2-2 | 14 | TRBV7-8 | many | . | CASSFLKNTGELFF | TGTGCCAGCAGCTTCCTGAAGAACACCGGGGAGCTGTTTTTT
TRBJ2-7 | 14 | TRBV6-5 | many | . | CASSWSDQTYEQYF | TGTGCCAGCAGTTGGTCAGACCAAACCTACGAGCAGTACTTC
TRBJ2-5 | 16 | TRBV6-5 | . | TRBD1 | CASSYSWDRVRETQYF | TGTGCCAGCAGTTACTCGTGGGACAGGGTACGGGAGACCCAGTACTTC
TRBJ1-2 | 14 | TRBV24-1 | few | TRBD1 | CATSPGTGTYGYTF | TGTGCCACCAGCCCCGGGACAGGGACCTATGGCTACACCTTC
TRBJ2-5 | 15 | TRBV11-1 | . | . | CASSLALSRRETQYF | TGTGCCAGCAGCTTAGCGCTGTCTCGTCGGGAGACCCAGTACTTC
TRBJ1-5 | 13 | TRBV20-1 | . | TRBD1 | CSAGTGINQPQHF | TGCAGTGCTGGGACAGGAATCAATCAGCCCCAGCATTTT
TRBJ1-6 | 16 | TRBV6-2/TRBV6-3 | many | . | CASSYGRSSYNSPLHF | TGTGCCAGCAGTTACGGGAGGAGCTCCTATAATTCACCCCTCCACTTT
TRBJ2-7 | 14 | TRBV28 | . | TRBD2 | CASTLLAGVGEQYF | TGTGCCAGCACCCTACTAGCGGGAGTCGGAGAGCAGTACTTC
TRBJ1-3 | 17 | TRBV6-5 | once | TRBD1 | CASSYSRTGGRGNTIYF | TGTGCCAGCAGTTACTCGCGTACAGGGGGCCGCGGAAACACCATATATTTT
TRBJ2-7 | 14 | TRBV6-1 | . | . | CASSTRDASYEQYF | TGTGCCAGCAGTACCCGGGACGCCTCCTACGAGCAGTACTTC
TRBJ1-3 | 13 | TRBV6-5 | many | . | CASSYNSGNTIYF | TGTGCCAGCAGTTACAACTCTGGAAACACCATATATTTT
TRBJ1-5 | 14 | TRBV19 | many | TRBD1 | CASTRQGAWQPQHF | TGTGCCAGTACTAGACAGGGGGCTTGGCAGCCCCAGCATTTT
TRBJ2-7 | 13 | TRBV2 | . | TRBD1 | CASRRDRGNEQYF | TGTGCCAGCAGACGGGACAGGGGGAACGAGCAGTACTTC
TRBJ1-2 | 14 | TRBV30 | . | . | CAWSVRRRDRGYTF | TGTGCCTGGAGTGTACGCAGGCGCGATCGGGGCTACACCTTC
TRBJ2-5 | 12 | TRBV11-3 | . | . | CASSLDGHSQYF | TGTGCCAGCAGCTTAGACGGTCACTCTCAGTACTTC
TRBJ1-5 | 14 | TRBV28 | many | . | CASSLTRDNQPQHF | TGTGCCAGCAGTTTAACCAGGGACAATCAGCCCCAGCATTTT
TRBJ2-2 | 15 | TRBV6-2/TRBV6-3 | many | TRBD1 | CASRGTGMNTGELFF | TGTGCCAGCAGGGGGACAGGGATGAACACCGGGGAGCTGTTTTTT
TRBJ2-7 | 12 | TRBV20-1 | . | . | CSAREQGHEQYF | TGCAGTGCTAGAGAACAGGGCCACGAGCAGTACTTC
TRBJ2-7 | 14 | TRBV12-3/TRBV12-4 | few | . | CASSTTRGRYEQYF | TGTGCCAGCAGCACCACCCGGGGGCGGTACGAGCAGTACTTC
TRBJ2-5 | 12 | TRBV27 | . | . | CASSMVGGTQYF | TGTGCCAGCAGTATGGTTGGGGGGACCCAGTACTTC
TRBJ1-2 | 16 | TRBV12-3/TRBV12-4 | . | . | CASSLATGQIDYGYTF | TGTGCCAGCAGTTTAGCTACAGGGCAGATTGACTATGGCTACACCTTC
TRBJ2-5 | 13 | TRBV6-1 | few | . | CASSEGGKETQYF | TGTGCCAGCAGTGAGGGCGGAAAAGAGACCCAGTACTTC